What follows are 8 T cell receptor beta chains derived from one specimen sequenced in a study of T-cell memory formation after mild COVID-19. TCRdb used MiXCR to reprocess the 5' RACE reads, holding one entry per CDR3 protein. The repertoire includes roughly 150,000 distinct CDR3 sequences, approximately 14% of them detected once, and around an eighth sits in the top ten. Sequenced sample: PBMCs or a T cell subset sorted from them (not recorded which). The receptors come from an adult woman who had mild COVID-19 (a few samples of this study predate the infection). Cell type and time point are not known.

The chain links TRBV2 to TRBJ2-7; D is perhaps TRBD1 (5 bases). The CDR3 length is 14 residues. The germline gives CDR1 SNHLY, CDR2 FYNNEI. V was clipped by 8 bases and J by 0 bases, with 14 bases between them. The CDR3 DNA reads TGTGCCAGCCATACCCAGGGCATCTCCTACGAGCAGTACTTC. Translating gives CASHTQGISYEQYF.

The chain uses TRBV7-3 and TRBJ2-3, with a tentative D call TRBD2 (6 bases). V lost 5 bases and J 3 bases, leaving 15 bases between the germline ends. The germline V gene has CDR1 SGHTA and CDR2 FQGTGA. This CDR3 contains 15 residues. CDR3 DNA sequence: TGTGCCAGCAGCCCTTTGGGACTTAAAACAGATACGCAGTATTTT. Translation gives CASSPLGLKTDTQYF.

This clonotype has more than one count but fewer than ten. V and J are TRBV4-3 and TRBJ1-5; tentative D call: TRBD1 (5 bases). The V end lost 0 bases, the J end lost 7 bases, and 16 bases lay between the germline ends. Germline V CDR1 and CDR2: LGHNA, YSLEER. The CDR3 is made up of 16 amino acids. CDR3 protein: CASSQEVGRVLQPQHF. The CDR3 nucleotides read TGCGCCAGCAGCCAAGAAGTAGGCAGGGTTTTACAGCCCCAGCATTTT.

The chain carries TRBV12-3 or TRBV12-4 and TRBJ2-2, with 7 bases lining up with TRBD1. Trimming removed 0 bases from V and 0 bases from J; junction bases left unmatched: 1. The CDR3 has 16 residues. CDR3 residues: CASSLAGGANTGELFF. The CDR3 DNA follows: TGTGCCAGCAGTTTAGCAGGGGGCGCGAACACCGGGGAGCTGTTTTTT.

This chain links TRBV5-1 with TRBJ1-1, with 7 bases aligning to TRBD1. The CDR3 is made up of 16 amino acids. The germline gives CDR1 SGHRS, CDR2 YFSETQ. Germline trimming cut 4 bases from V and 1 base from J; bases unmatched to any gene: 10. CDR3 sequence reads: CASSPKQGRGNTEAFF. The DNA of the CDR3 is TGCGCCAGCAGCCCGAAACAGGGGCGAGGGAACACTGAAGCTTTCTTT.

This clonotype was detected a few times. The chain carries TRBV4-1 and TRBJ2-7; D not certain. V was shortened by 4 bases and J by 6 bases, with 16 bases between the two germline ends. This CDR3 has 14 amino acids. Germline-derived CDR1 and CDR2 are MGHRA and YSYEKL. CDR3 in amino acids: CASSLSKALGEQYF. The CDR3, as DNA: TGCGCCAGCAGCCTAAGTAAGGCGCTAGGCGAGCAGTACTTC.

This clonotype was observed a handful of times. This rearrangement joins TRBV29-1 to TRBJ2-7; the match to TRBD2 covers 9 bases. V shed 0 bases, J shed 1 base, and the junction held 4 bases outside the gene matches. Germline CDR1 SQVTM, CDR2 ANQGSEA. This CDR3 has 15 residues. The CDR3 here is CSVEDPSGTSYEQYF. The CDR3 bases are TGCAGCGTTGAAGATCCTAGCGGGACTTCCTACGAGCAGTACTTC.

This clonotype has just a few counts. V gene TRBV7-9 combines with J gene TRBJ1-6; D not resolved. The V gene lost 1 base and the J gene lost 7 bases, with 8 bases spanning the gap. Per the germline V gene, CDR1 is SEHNR and CDR2 is FQNEAQ (reference sequence). CDR3 length equals 14 residues. CDR3 sequence: CASSLGTENSPLHF. CDR3 nucleotide sequence: TGTGCCAGCAGCTTAGGGACGGAGAATTCACCCCTCCACTTT.